The present entry profiles one TCR beta chain with its context. Its antigen is not known. The sample belongs to a study of T cell responses to AZD1222 COVID-19 vaccine. Study observations and caveats: Unmutated variant regions are reportedly targeted by nearly half of spike-specific TCRs. Baseline serology detected seropositivity in only six or seven AZD1222 recipients.

The CDR3 loop spans 13 amino acids. Per germline, CDR1 SGHRS and CDR2 YFSETQ. Trimming removed 2 bases from V and 5 bases from J, with 10 bases in between. TCRdb's copy holds only in-frame clones and misses some; the assay was immunoSEQ multiplex PCR. The repertoire includes 95,000 to 150,000 clones, 80% to 90% of them detected once, and roughly 9% sits in the top ten. Sequencing was performed on peripheral blood, taken on day 0 of AZD1222 vaccination. This receptor was taken from an adult in good health. V gene TRBV5-1 combines with J gene TRBJ1-2; TRBD1 is a possible D gene (5 bases). The CDR3 protein is CASSFGAAYGYTF. The CDR3 coding sequence is TGCGCCAGCAGCTTTGGGGCGGCTTATGGCTACACCTTC.